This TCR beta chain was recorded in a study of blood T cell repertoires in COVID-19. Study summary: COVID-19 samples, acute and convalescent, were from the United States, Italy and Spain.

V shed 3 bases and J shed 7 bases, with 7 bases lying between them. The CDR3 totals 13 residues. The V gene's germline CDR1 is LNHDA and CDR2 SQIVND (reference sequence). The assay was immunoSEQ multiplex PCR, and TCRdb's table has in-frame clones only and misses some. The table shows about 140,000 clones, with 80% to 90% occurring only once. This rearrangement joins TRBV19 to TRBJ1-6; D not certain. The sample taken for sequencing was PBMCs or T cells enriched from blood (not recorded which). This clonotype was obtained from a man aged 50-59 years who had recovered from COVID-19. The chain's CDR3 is CASSIGRNSPLHF. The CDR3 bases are TGTGCCAGTAGTATTGGCAGAAATTCACCCCTCCACTTT.